These 25 T cell receptor beta chains were all obtained from the same sample, sequenced in a study of shared clonotypes between healthy human individuals. TCRdb keeps only in-frame clones here, not all; method: immunoSEQ multiplex PCR. Of some 790,000 clones listed, around 70% are singletons. Sequencing used memory CD4+ T cells sorted from blood. Subset given: CD45RA-negative fraction. The source of these receptors is a woman younger than 45 in good health.

This chain links TRBV7-2 with TRBJ2-1, with 10 bases that match TRBD2. Germline V gene data show CDR1 as SGHTA and CDR2 as FQGNSA. The CDR3 consists of 16 residues. V was clipped by 5 bases and J by 9 bases; unmatched bases: 13. The CDR3 region is CASSRQRPSGSGEQFF. In DNA form, the CDR3 reads TGTGCCAGCAGCCGACAACGGCCTAGCGGGAGTGGTGAGCAGTTCTTC.

The gene calls are TRBV5-4 and TRBJ1-3; possible D gene TRBD1, 6 bases. Germline assignment: CDR1 SGHNT and CDR2 YYREEE (reference sequence). The length of the CDR3 is 14 residues. V gave up 0 bases and J gave up 2 bases, with 6 bases separating them. The DNA for the CDR3 is TGTGCCAGCAGCTTGGCAGGGGCTGGAAACACCATATATTTT. Amino acid sequence: CASSLAGAGNTIYF.

This clone has a handful of counts. Other DNA sequences in the same sample also yield this CDR3. J is TRBJ2-7 and V is TRBV28; D gene unclear. The V gene's germline CDR1 is MDHEN and CDR2 SYDVKM. This CDR3 is built from 12 residues. With 1 base removed from V and 3 bases from J, the gap between germline ends came to 4 bases. CDR3 residues: CASSLSGYEQYF. The CDR3 DNA is TGTGCCAGCAGTTTATCCGGCTACGAGCAGTACTTC.

A word on this clone: Only one base separates this from a far larger clonotype, so it likely reflects a read error. The same CDR3 is also encoded by other DNA sequences in this sample. The chain recombines TRBV7-9 with TRBJ2-2; D possibly uses TRBD1 or TRBD2 (5 bases each). In germline, CDR1 is SEHNR, CDR2 FQNEAQ (reference sequence). CDR3 length: 12 amino acids. Here the CDR3 DNA reads TGTGCCAGCACAGGGAACACCGGGGAGCTATTTTTT. The encoded protein is CASTGNTGELFF.

The CDR3 DNA sequence: TGTGCCAGTAGGGGAAACTCGGACACCAATCAGCCCCAGCATTTT. This codes for CASRGNSDTNQPQHF. This chain joins TRBV19 and TRBJ1-5; maybe TRBD1 (5 bases). V gave up 6 bases and J gave up 3 bases, with 15 bases separating them. Per the germline V gene, CDR1 is LNHDA and CDR2 is SQIVND (reference sequence). This CDR3 comprises 15 residues.

The rearrangement joins TRBV21-1 to TRBJ2-2; the D segment call TRBD2 is taken from the table without a DNA check. TRBV21-1 represents a pseudogene. This CDR3 contains 19 residues. CDR3 nucleotides: TGTGCCAGCAGCAAAAAGTCGGACGCTAGCGGGGCAAACACCGGGGAGCTGTTTTTT. Amino acids: CASSKKSDASGANTGELFF.

The sample holds one count of this clone. The chain joins TRBV6-6 to TRBJ1-5; no clear D. Germline CDR1 is MNHNY and CDR2 is SVGAGI (reference sequence). V lost 5 bases and J 3 bases, leaving 8 bases between the germline ends. The length of the CDR3 is 13 residues. CDR3 sequence (DNA): TGTGCCAGCAGTCTAGAGACCAATCAGCCCCAGCATTTT. Encoded protein: CASSLETNQPQHF.

The gene calls are TRBV14 and TRBJ1-1, with D unclear. The V end was cut by 2 bases, the J end by 4 bases, with 14 bases between. Germline CDR1 SGHDN, CDR2 FVKESK. The CDR3 has 15 residues. The CDR3 DNA reads TGTGCCAGCAGCCAATCGAGACAAGGATTCACTGAAGCTTTCTTT. This encodes CASSQSRQGFTEAFF.

The chain employs TRBV5-1 and TRBJ1-5, with 7 bases matching TRBD1. Germline CDR1 SGHRS, CDR2 YFSETQ. Unmatched junction bases numbered 6, after V lost 2 bases and J lost 7 bases. CDR3 length: 14 amino acids. The CDR3 sequence: CASSFNRGWQPQHF. The CDR3 bases are TGCGCCAGCAGCTTCAACAGGGGATGGCAGCCCCAGCATTTT.

The chain is built from TRBV2 and TRBJ2-7; D is ambiguous. The V gene lost 7 bases and the J gene lost 2 bases, with 15 bases spanning the gap. This CDR3 is 14 amino acids long. The germline V gene has CDR1 SNHLY and CDR2 FYNNEI. The CDR3 sequence is CASIMGGNTYEQYF. In DNA form, the CDR3 reads TGTGCCAGCATAATGGGTGGGAATACCTACGAGCAGTACTTC.

V gene TRBV5-6 combines with J gene TRBJ1-1; no clear D. The CDR3 has 14 amino acids. Trimming took off 4 bases at V and 4 bases at J, with 14 bases between the two ends. In germline, CDR1 is SGHDT, CDR2 YYEEEE. CDR3 loop: CASSPRARGTEAFF. CDR3 DNA sequence: TGTGCCAGCAGCCCGAGGGCACGAGGCACTGAAGCTTTCTTT.

The chain carries TRBV6-1 and TRBJ1-5; 7 bases match TRBD1. The junction had 7 bases not matched to a gene; V was cut back by 1 base and J by 7 bases. CDR3 size: 15 residues. The germline CDR1 and CDR2 sequences are MNHNS and SASEGT. CDR3 amino acids: CASSEGTGEWQPQHF. CDR3 in DNA: TGTGCCAGCAGTGAAGGCACAGGGGAATGGCAGCCCCAGCATTTT.

The chain carries TRBV29-1 and TRBJ1-1; possibly TRBD1 for D (6 bases). CDR3 length: 15 amino acids. CDR1 is SQVTM and CDR2 is ANQGSEA in the germline V gene. The CDR3 sequence is CTQGGPRRMNTEAFF. In DNA form, the CDR3 reads TGCACCCAAGGGGGGCCCCGGAGGATGAACACTGAAGCTTTCTTT.

The chain is built from TRBV20-1 and TRBJ2-7; unclear D gene. The germline V gene has CDR1 DFQATT and CDR2 SNEGSKA (reference sequence). CDR3 length: 11 amino acids. Trimming took off 0 bases at V and 6 bases at J, with 6 bases between the two ends. The CDR3 DNA sequence: TGCAGTGCTAGAGATCGGTTCGAGCAGTACTTC. Translated: CSARDRFEQYF.

V is TRBV18 and J is TRBJ1-1, with TRBD1 as a possible D gene (5 bases). V lost 6 bases to trimming and J lost 3 bases, with 20 bases between them. CDR3 length: 16 amino acids. Germline V CDR1 and CDR2: KGHSH, LQKENI. The CDR3 loop is CASSPQNRAGDTEAFF. The CDR3 DNA reads as TGTGCCAGCTCGCCGCAAAATAGGGCGGGGGACACTGAAGCTTTCTTT.

A remark on this clone: The likely explanation is a read error, given a far larger clone one base away. This sequence joins TRBV7-9 and TRBJ2-5; D gene uncertain. The J call may be in error: the DNA end matches TRBJ2-7 better. The CDR3 has 12 amino acids. The germline gives CDR1 SEHNR, CDR2 FQNEAQ (reference sequence). CDR3 DNA: TGTGCCAGCAGCTTAAGCTCCTACGAGCAGTACTTC. Its translation is CASSLSSYEQYF.

In DNA, the CDR3 is TGTGCCAGCAGCTCCACCCATGCCTCGGCCGAGGGACTAGCGGGAGGTATAGATACGCAGTATTTT. Protein product: CASSSTHASAEGLAGGIDTQYF. The V gene is TRBV13, the J gene TRBJ2-3; 15 bases are shared with TRBD2. The CDR3 totals 22 residues. In germline, CDR1 is PRHDT, CDR2 FYEKMQ (reference sequence). The V segment lost 4 bases and the J segment 5 bases; nucleotides outside the gene matches: 22.

This chain joins TRBV19 and TRBJ2-5, with TRBD1 matching 9 bases. Trimming took 6 bases from V and 2 from J; bases not matched to a gene: 4. The germline V gene has CDR1 LNHDA and CDR2 SQIVND (reference sequence). The CDR3 consists of 14 residues. The CDR3 bases are TGTGCCAGTAGACGCGACAGGGGGCAAGAGACCCAGTACTTC. Its protein product is CASRRDRGQETQYF.

This clone was observed a handful of times. The chain is built from TRBV5-8 and TRBJ2-1; TRBD2 agrees at 7 bases. The CDR3 is made up of 15 amino acids. Trimming cost V 1 base and J 8 bases; bases outside gene matches: 9. Germline-derived CDR1 and CDR2 are SGHTS and YDEGEE. The CDR3 DNA is TGTGCCAGCAGCTTGTTGGCGGGAGTGCTTTATGAGCAGTTCTTC. This codes for CASSLLAGVLYEQFF.

The J gene is TRBJ1-2, the V gene TRBV7-8, with 10 bases matching TRBD1. Unmatched junction bases numbered 8, after V lost 5 bases and J lost 5 bases. The CDR3 consists of 15 residues. Germline values: CDR1 SGHVS, CDR2 FQNEAQ. In DNA, the CDR3 is TGTGCCAGCAGCCCCCGGGACAGGGGAGAGTATGGCTACACCTTC. This codes for CASSPRDRGEYGYTF. Supplemented by reference TRBV7-8 and TRBJ1-2, the full variable domain reads GAGVSQSPRYKVAKRGQDVALRCDPISGHVSLFWYQQALGQGPEFLTYFQNEAQLDKSGLPSDRFFAERPEGSVSTLKIQRTQQEDSAVYLCASSPRDRGEYGYTFGSGTRLTVV.

Concerning this clone itself: The same CDR3 arises from other DNA sequences in this sample as well. This chain's CDR3 is CASRPTSSQETQYF. The CDR3 DNA reads TGCGCCAGCAGGCCGACATCTTCCCAAGAGACCCAGTACTTC. The chain joins TRBV5-1 to TRBJ2-5; no clear D gene. This CDR3 contains 14 residues. The V gene's germline CDR1 is SGHRS and CDR2 YFSETQ. Trimming took off 5 bases at V and 1 base at J, with 12 bases between the two ends.

The chain links TRBV28 to TRBJ1-1, with D tentatively TRBD1 (6 bases). Per the germline V gene, CDR1 is MDHEN and CDR2 is SYDVKM. CDR3 length equals 15 residues. The V gene lost 6 bases and the J gene lost 6 bases, with 20 bases spanning the gap. The CDR3: CASRSITGRYAEAFF. CDR3 in DNA: TGTGCCAGCAGGTCGATAACAGGGAGGTACGCTGAAGCTTTCTTT.

Note on this clone: A read error may produce the germline difference seen at one junction end. This rearrangement joins TRBV27 to TRBJ2-7; TRBD1 agrees at 8 bases. From germline, CDR1 is MNHEY and CDR2 SMNVEV (reference sequence). The CDR3 is 13 amino acids. The chain's CDR3 is CAGSRTGRYEQYF. Written as DNA, the CDR3 is TGTGCCGGCAGTCGGACAGGGAGGTACGAGCAGTACTTC.

The genes are TRBV6-5 and TRBJ1-1, with 7 bases identical to TRBD1. V was clipped by 5 bases and J by 10 bases; unmatched bases: 13. In germline, CDR1 is MNHEY, CDR2 SVGAGI. The CDR3 length is 14 residues. Written as DNA, the CDR3 is TGTGCCAGCAGTCAACCGGGACAGTTCTGGGTAGCTTTCTTT. Translated, it gives CASSQPGQFWVAFF.

In this sample, this clone turned up a few times. The same CDR3 can be traced to other DNA sequences in this sample. The chain uses TRBV19 and TRBJ2-7; 7 bases fit TRBD1. With V trimmed by 6 bases and J by 3 bases, 5 bases remained unmatched. This CDR3 comprises 13 residues. Germline values: CDR1 LNHDA, CDR2 SQIVND (reference sequence). The DNA of the CDR3 is TGTGCCAGTAGGACGAGGGACAGCTACGAGCAGTACTTC. Its protein is CASRTRDSYEQYF. Variable domain in full (rest from reference TRBV19 and TRBJ2-7): DGGITQSPKYLFRKEGQNVTLSCEQNLNHDAMYWYRQDPGQGLRLIYYSQIVNDFQKGDIAEGYSVSREKKESFPLTVTSAQKNPTAFYLCASRTRDSYEQYFGPGTRLTVT.